These 3 T cell receptor beta chains share one sample of origin, sequenced in a study of control samples from healthy donors and cancer patients. Measured with immunoSEQ multiplex PCR; TCRdb has only the in-frame clones, and not every one. The data hold under 65,000 clones, with 70% to 90% observed a single time. What was sequenced was PBMCs. The receptor set was obtained from a woman in her forties or fifties with lung cancer.

The chain couples TRBV7-8 to TRBJ1-2, with TRBD1 identical over 9 bases. Losses at the gene ends were 5 bases for V and 0 bases for J; bases not matched to a gene: 7. This CDR3 has 16 residues. Germline lookup yields CDR1 SGHVS and CDR2 FQNEAQ. The CDR3: CASSRDRDIANYGYTF. CDR3 bases: TGTGCCAGCAGCCGGGACAGGGATATCGCTAACTATGGCTACACCTTC.

The gene calls are TRBV5-1 and TRBJ1-2; D ambiguous. CDR1 SGHRS and CDR2 YFSETQ come from the germline V gene. Trimming pared 4 bases from V and 5 bases from J, leaving 12 bases between. The CDR3 totals 13 residues. DNA for the CDR3: TGCGCCAGCAGCGGTGGCCAGCTATATGGCTACACCTTC. The encoded protein is CASSGGQLYGYTF. The whole variable domain, filled in from reference TRBV5-1 and TRBJ1-2, reads KAGVTQTPRYLIKTRGQQVTLSCSPISGHRSVSWYQQTPGQGLQFLFEYFSETQRNKGNFPGRFSGRQFSNSRSEMNVSTLELGDSALYLCASSGGQLYGYTFGSGTRLTVV.

The V gene is TRBV13, the J gene TRBJ1-3, with a tentative D call TRBD1 (5 bases). This CDR3 contains 16 residues. Germline CDR1 PRHDT, CDR2 FYEKMQ (reference sequence). V was cut by 1 base and J by 4 bases, with 14 bases left in between. CDR3 protein: CASSLVGGDEGNTIYF. The CDR3 DNA is TGTGCCAGCAGCTTAGTTGGGGGGGATGAAGGAAACACCATATATTTT.